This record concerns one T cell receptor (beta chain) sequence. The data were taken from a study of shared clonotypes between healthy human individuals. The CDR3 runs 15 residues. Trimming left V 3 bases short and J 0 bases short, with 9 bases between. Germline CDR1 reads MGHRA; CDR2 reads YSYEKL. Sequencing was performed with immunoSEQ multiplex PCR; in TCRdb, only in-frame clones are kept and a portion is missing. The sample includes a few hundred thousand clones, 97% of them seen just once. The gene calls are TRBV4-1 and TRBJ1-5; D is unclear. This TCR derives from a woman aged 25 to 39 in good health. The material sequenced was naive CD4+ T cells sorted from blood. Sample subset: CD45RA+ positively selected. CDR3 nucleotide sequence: TGCGCCAGCAGCCATAGACACAGTAGCAATCAGCCCCAGCATTTT. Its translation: CASSHRHSSNQPQHF.